This T cell receptor beta chain was profiled in a study of Ad26.COV2.S vaccination and SARS-CoV-2 variants. On the study more broadly: Once, or twice with 56 days between doses, Ad26.COV2.S was given intramuscularly.

Treatment noted: approximately 18 received Ad26.COV2.S at low or high dose, single or two shots; several received placebo; per-sample allocation not given. Collection of samples fell on day 63 after the first vaccine or placebo injection. This person who donated was an adult of 18-55 years in Boston. Generated by immunoSEQ multiplex PCR, the TCRdb table keeps only in-frame clones and is missing some. This table holds around 400,000 clones, over 75% found once. A single count supports this clone. The CDR3 has 12 amino acids. Germline V gene data show CDR1 as SGHRS and CDR2 as YFSETQ. V lost 5 bases, J lost 6 bases, and 12 bases lay in between.

This sequence was found in a person aged 18-60 years who received the Ad26.COV2.S COVID-19 vaccine or a placebo. The chain is built from TRBV5-1 and TRBJ2-7, with a tentative D call TRBD2 (6 bases). This material consisted of peripheral blood, taken in a trial of Ad26.COV2.S vaccine versus placebo. CDR3 in DNA: TGCGCCAGCAGGGGCGTGGGGGGCGAGCAGTACTTC. Its protein is CASRGVGGEQYF. Together with reference TRBV5-1 and TRBJ2-7, the CDR3 gives the full variable domain: KAGVTQTPRYLIKTRGQQVTLSCSPISGHRSVSWYQQTPGQGLQFLFEYFSETQRNKGNFPGRFSGRQFSNSRSEMNVSTLELGDSALYLCASRGVGGEQYFGPGTRLTVT.